This T cell receptor beta chain was captured in a study of blood T cell repertoires in COVID-19. Turning to the study itself: Material from acute and convalescent COVID-19 was sourced from the United States, Italy and Spain. Sources were T cells, B-cell-depleted T cells, or PBMCs; the material itself was cDNA or gDNA.

In the original workflow: Reference gene primers were amplified, and this amplification served to estimate nucleated cell counts. The table came from immunoSEQ multiplex PCR; TCRdb's copy has only in-frame clones and leaves some out. V and J calls and clone size are as listed in that table; D and trimming were resolved from the DNA. The sample contains 220,000 or so clones, nearly 90% of which appear only once. Participants were placed into cohorts based on the clinical history they reported. This CDR3 comprises 15 residues. The germline V gene has CDR1 LNHDA and CDR2 SQIVND (reference sequence). The J segment lost 4 bases and the V segment lost 11 bases, leaving 11 bases of the junction unmatched.

The chain combines TRBV19 with TRBJ2-1; TRBD2 matches 10 bases. Sequenced sample: PBMCs or T cells enriched from blood (not recorded which). The TCR comes from a man aged 30-40 years who had been exposed to COVID-19. CDR3 protein: CASGVAGGPYNEQFF. CDR3 DNA: TGTGCCTCTGGGGTAGCGGGGGGCCCATACAATGAGCAGTTCTTC.